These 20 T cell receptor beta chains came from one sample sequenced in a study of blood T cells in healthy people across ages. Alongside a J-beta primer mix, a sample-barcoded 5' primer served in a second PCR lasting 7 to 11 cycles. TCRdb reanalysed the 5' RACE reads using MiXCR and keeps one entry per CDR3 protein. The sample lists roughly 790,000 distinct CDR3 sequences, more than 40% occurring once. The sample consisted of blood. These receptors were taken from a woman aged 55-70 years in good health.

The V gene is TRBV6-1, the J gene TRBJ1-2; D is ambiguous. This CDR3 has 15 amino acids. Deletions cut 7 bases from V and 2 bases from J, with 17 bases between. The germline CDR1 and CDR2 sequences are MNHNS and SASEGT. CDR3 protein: CASIQATELNYGYTF. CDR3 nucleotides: TGTGCCAGCATTCAAGCCACCGAATTAAACTATGGCTACACCTTC.

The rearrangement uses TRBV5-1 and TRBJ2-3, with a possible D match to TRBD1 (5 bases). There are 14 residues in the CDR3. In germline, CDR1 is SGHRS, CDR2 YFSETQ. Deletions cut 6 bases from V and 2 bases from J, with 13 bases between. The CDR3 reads CASTYQGYTDTQYF. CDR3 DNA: TGCGCCAGCACGTATCAGGGATACACAGATACGCAGTATTTT.

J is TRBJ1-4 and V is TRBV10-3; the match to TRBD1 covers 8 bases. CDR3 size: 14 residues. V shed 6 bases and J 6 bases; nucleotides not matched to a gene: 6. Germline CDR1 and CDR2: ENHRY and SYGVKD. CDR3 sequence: CAIRGQGRDEKLFF. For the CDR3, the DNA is TGTGCCATCAGAGGACAGGGAAGGGATGAAAAACTGTTTTTT.

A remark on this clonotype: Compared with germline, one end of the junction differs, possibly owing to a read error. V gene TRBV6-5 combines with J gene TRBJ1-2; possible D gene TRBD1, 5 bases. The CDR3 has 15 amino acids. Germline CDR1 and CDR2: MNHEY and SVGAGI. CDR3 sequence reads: CASSSLFDSGYGYTF. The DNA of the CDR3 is TGTGCCAGCAGTTCCTTGTTTGACAGCGGCTATGGTTACACCTTC.

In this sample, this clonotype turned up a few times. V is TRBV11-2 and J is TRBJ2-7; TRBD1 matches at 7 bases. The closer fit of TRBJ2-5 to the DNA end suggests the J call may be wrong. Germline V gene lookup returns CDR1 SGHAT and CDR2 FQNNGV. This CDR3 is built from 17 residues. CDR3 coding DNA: TGTGCCAGCAGCTTTACGACCGGGACAGCCAAGGGGAAGACCCAGTACTTC. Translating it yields CASSFTTGTAKGKTQYF.

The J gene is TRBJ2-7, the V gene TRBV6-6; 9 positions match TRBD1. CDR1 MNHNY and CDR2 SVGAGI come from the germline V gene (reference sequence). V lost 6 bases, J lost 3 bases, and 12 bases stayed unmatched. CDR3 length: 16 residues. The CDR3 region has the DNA TGTGCCAGCAGCCGCGAGGGGACAGGGTTCTACTACGAGCAGTACTTC. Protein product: CASSREGTGFYYEQYF.

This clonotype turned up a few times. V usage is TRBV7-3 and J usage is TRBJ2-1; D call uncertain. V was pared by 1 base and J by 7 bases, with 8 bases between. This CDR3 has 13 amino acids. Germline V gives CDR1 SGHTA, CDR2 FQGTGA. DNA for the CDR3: TGTGCCAGCAGCTTAAGTCCGGGTAATGAGCAGTTCTTC. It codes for CASSLSPGNEQFF. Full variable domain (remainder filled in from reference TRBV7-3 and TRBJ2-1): GAGVSQTPSNKVTEKGKYVELRCDPISGHTALYWYRQSLGQGPEFLIYFQGTGAADDSGLPNDRFFAVRPEGSVSTLKIQRTERGDSAVYLCASSLSPGNEQFFGPGTRLTVL.

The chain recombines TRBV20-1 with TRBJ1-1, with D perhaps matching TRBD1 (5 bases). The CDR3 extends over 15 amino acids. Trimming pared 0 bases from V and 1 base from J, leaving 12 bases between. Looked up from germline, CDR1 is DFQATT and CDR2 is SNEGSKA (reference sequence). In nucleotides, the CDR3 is TGCAGTGCTAGAGACCAGGGACGGGGGAACACTGAAGCTTTCTTT. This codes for CSARDQGRGNTEAFF.

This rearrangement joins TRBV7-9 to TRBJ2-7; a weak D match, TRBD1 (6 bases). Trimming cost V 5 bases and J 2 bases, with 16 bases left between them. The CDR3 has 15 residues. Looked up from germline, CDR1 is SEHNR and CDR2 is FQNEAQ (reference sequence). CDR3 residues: CASSPETGVAYEQYF. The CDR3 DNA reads TGTGCCAGCAGCCCAGAGACAGGAGTGGCCTACGAGCAGTACTTC. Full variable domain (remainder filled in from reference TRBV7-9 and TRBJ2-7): DTGVSQNPRHKITKRGQNVTFRCDPISEHNRLYWYRQTLGQGPEFLTYFQNEAQLEKSRLLSDRFSAERPKGSFSTLEIQRTEQGDSAMYLCASSPETGVAYEQYFGPGTRLTVT.

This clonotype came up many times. The CDR3 protein is CASSEAGEQYF. The CDR3 nucleotides are TGTGCCAGCAGTGAAGCGGGCGAGCAGTACTTC. This chain links TRBV2 with TRBJ2-7; D gene unclear. V dropped 0 bases and J dropped 6 bases, with 3 bases sitting between them. This CDR3 spans 11 amino acids. CDR1 is SNHLY and CDR2 is FYNNEI in the germline V gene.

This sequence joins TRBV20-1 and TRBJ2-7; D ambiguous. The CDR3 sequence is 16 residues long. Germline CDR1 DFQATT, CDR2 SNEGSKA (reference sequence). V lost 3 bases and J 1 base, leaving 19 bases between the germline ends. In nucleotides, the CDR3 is TGCAGTGCTAGCCAGTTAATTAGTGGCGGATCCTACGAGCAGTACTTC. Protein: CSASQLISGGSYEQYF.

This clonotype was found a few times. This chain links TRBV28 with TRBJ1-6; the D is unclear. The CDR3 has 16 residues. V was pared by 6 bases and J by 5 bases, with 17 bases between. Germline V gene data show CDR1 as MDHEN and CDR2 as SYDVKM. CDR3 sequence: CASSTPNKFNNSPLHF. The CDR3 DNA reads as TGTGCCAGCAGCACGCCAAACAAGTTTAATAATTCACCCCTCCACTTT.

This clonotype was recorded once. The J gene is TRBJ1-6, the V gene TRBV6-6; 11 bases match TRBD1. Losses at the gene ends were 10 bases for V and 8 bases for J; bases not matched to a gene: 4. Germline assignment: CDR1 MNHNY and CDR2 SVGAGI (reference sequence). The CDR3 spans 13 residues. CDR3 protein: CATGQGADSPLHF. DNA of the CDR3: TGTGCCACTGGACAGGGGGCGGATTCACCCCTCCACTTT.

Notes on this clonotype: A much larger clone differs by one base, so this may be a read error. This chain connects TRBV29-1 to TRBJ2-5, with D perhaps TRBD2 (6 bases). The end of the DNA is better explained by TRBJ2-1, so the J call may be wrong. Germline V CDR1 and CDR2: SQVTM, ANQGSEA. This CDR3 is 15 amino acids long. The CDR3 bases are TGCAGCGTTGAAGGGGGTACTAGCATCCAAGAGACCCAGTTCTTC. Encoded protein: CSVEGGTSIQETQFF.

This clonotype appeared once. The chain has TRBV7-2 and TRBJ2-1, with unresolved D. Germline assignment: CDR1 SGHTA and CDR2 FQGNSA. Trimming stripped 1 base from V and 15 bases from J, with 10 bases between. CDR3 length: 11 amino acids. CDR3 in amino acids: CASSLGPASFF. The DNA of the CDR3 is TGTGCCAGCAGCTTAGGCCCTGCGTCGTTCTTC. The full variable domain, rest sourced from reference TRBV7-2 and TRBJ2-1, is GAGVSQSPSNKVTEKGKDVELRCDPISGHTALYWYRQSLGQGLEFLIYFQGNSAPDKSGLPSDRFSAERTGGSVSTLTIQRTQQEDSAVYLCASSLGPASFFGPGTRLTVL.

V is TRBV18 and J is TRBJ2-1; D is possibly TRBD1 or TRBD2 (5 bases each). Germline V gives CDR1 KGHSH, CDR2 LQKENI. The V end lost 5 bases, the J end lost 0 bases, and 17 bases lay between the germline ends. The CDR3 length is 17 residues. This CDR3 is CASSSKQLGVSYNEQFF. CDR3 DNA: TGTGCCAGCTCATCAAAACAACTAGGGGTCTCCTACAATGAGCAGTTCTTC.

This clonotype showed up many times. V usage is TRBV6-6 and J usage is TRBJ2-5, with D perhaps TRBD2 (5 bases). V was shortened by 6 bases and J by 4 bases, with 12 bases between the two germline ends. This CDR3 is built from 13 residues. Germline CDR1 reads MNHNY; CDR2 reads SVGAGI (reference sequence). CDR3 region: CASSHEGLETQYF. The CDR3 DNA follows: TGTGCCAGCAGCCACGAGGGTTTAGAGACCCAGTACTTC.

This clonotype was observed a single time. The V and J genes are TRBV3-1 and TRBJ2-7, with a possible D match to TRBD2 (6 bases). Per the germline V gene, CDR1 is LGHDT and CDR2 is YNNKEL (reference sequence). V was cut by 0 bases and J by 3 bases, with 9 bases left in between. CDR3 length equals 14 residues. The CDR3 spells CASSQEGGNYEQYF. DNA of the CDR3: TGTGCCAGCAGCCAAGAGGGAGGAAACTACGAGCAGTACTTC.

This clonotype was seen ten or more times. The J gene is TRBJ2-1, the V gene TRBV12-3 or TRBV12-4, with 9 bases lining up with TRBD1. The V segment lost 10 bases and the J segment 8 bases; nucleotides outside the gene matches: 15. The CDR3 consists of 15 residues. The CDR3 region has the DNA TGTGCCACACAAGAGAAGGGACAGGGAAGGTATGAGCAGTTCTTC. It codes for CATQEKGQGRYEQFF.

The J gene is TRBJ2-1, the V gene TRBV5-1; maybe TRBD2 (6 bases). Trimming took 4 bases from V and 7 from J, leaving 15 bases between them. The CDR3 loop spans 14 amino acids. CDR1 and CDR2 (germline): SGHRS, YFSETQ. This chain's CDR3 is CASSKEGGVNEQFF. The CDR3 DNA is TGCGCCAGCAGCAAGGAGGGAGGAGTAAATGAGCAGTTCTTC.